These 6 T cell receptor beta chains were sequenced from one sample in a study of blood T cell repertoires in COVID-19. The data were produced by immunoSEQ multiplex PCR, yet TCRdb's version contains in-frame clones alone and is incomplete. The sample includes roughly 400,000 clones, 87% of them seen just once. The specimen was peripheral blood. Receptors were obtained from a woman aged 55-70 years with COVID-19, enrolled during active disease.

The genes are TRBV5-1 and TRBJ2-1, with 7 bases aligning to TRBD2. Germline trimming cut 4 bases from V and 5 bases from J; bases unmatched to any gene: 9. Germline lookup yields CDR1 SGHRS and CDR2 YFSETQ. The CDR3 is 15 residues long. The CDR3 DNA reads TGCGCCAGCAGCGTCGAGCGGGGACTTCACAATGAGCAGTTCTTC. Its translation: CASSVERGLHNEQFF.

This rearrangement joins TRBV27 to TRBJ1-2; 8 bases align to TRBD1. V dropped 10 bases and J dropped 8; count of bases not matched to a gene: 9. Per germline, CDR1 MNHEY and CDR2 SMNVEV (reference sequence). This CDR3 contains 12 residues. The chain's CDR3 is CATRADRGGYTF. The CDR3 DNA reads as TGTGCCACCCGCGCCGACAGGGGAGGCTACACCTTC.

The rearrangement joins TRBV7-2 to TRBJ2-3; D is perhaps TRBD2 (5 bases). Germline assignment: CDR1 SGHTA and CDR2 FQGNSA. Trimming took 11 bases from V and 1 from J, leaving 16 bases between them. The CDR3 is 14 residues long. The CDR3 protein is CAATLPGGTDTQYF. The CDR3 DNA sequence: TGTGCCGCCACTTTACCCGGGGGCACAGATACGCAGTATTTT.

The chain recombines TRBV11-3 with TRBJ2-3; D ambiguous. Trimming removed 5 bases at V and 0 bases at J, with 3 bases between. CDR1 and CDR2 from the germline V gene are SGHNT and YENEEA. The CDR3 loop spans 12 amino acids. CDR3 region: CASSTSTDTQYF. The CDR3 bases are TGTGCCAGCAGCACTAGCACAGATACGCAGTATTTT. The entire variable domain, with the rest obtained from reference TRBV11-3 and TRBJ2-3, is as follows: EAGVVQSPRYKIIEKKQPVAFWCNPISGHNTLYWYLQNLGQGPELLIRYENEEAVDDSQLPKDRFSAERLKGVDSTLKIQPAELGDSAVYLCASSTSTDTQYFGPGTRLTVL.

This chain connects TRBV9 to TRBJ1-3; D not resolved. The V end lost 4 bases, the J end lost 10 bases, and 18 bases lay between the germline ends. The CDR3 loop spans 14 amino acids. Germline values: CDR1 SGDLS, CDR2 YYNGEE. CDR3 nucleotides: TGTGCCAGCAGCCCCGAGGAGCCGGAAACAACCATATATTTT. Its translation is CASSPEEPETTIYF.

This chain uses TRBV6-6 with TRBJ1-2; 12 bases agree with TRBD1. The CDR3 runs to 16 residues. CDR1 and CDR2 (germline): MNHNY, SVGAGI (reference sequence). With 8 bases clipped from V and 1 base from J, the junction kept 8 bases outside the gene matches. This CDR3 reads CASFPGQGAFNYGYTF. CDR3 bases: TGTGCCAGCTTTCCGGGACAGGGGGCTTTTAACTATGGCTACACCTTC.